Listed here are 14 T cell receptor beta chains from one sample, sequenced in a study of cytomegalovirus exposure and HLA in healthy donors. 13 Jbeta primers and 60 Vbeta primers were used for the PCR. Produced via immunoSEQ multiplex PCR; TCRdb's table is partial and in-frame only. The sample features 110,000 to 150,000 clones, with approximately 1% in its top ten. Sequencing was carried out using PBMCs. The receptors here all came from a male donor in good health and CMV-seronegative.

The V gene is TRBV6-1, the J gene TRBJ2-7; the match to TRBD1 covers 7 bases. Germline V gives CDR1 MNHNS, CDR2 SASEGT. The CDR3 consists of 15 residues. Trimming took 6 bases from V and 5 from J; bases not matched to a gene: 13. Written as DNA, the CDR3 is TGTGCCAGCAGCCACCAAACAGGGGCTTCCGACGAGCAGTACTTC. It encodes CASSHQTGASDEQYF.

This chain uses TRBV30 with TRBJ1-4; D not resolved. Trimming took 0 bases from V and 8 from J, leaving 13 bases between them. Looked up from germline, CDR1 is GTSNPN and CDR2 is SVGIG (reference sequence). The CDR3 loop spans 14 amino acids. CDR3 protein: CAWSVGKAGEKLFF. In DNA, the CDR3 is TGTGCCTGGAGTGTGGGAAAGGCGGGGGAAAAACTGTTTTTT.

J is TRBJ1-4 and V is TRBV6-5; 9 positions agree with TRBD1. Germline lookup yields CDR1 MNHEY and CDR2 SVGAGI. CDR3 length: 16 amino acids. V gave up 0 bases and J gave up 6 bases; unmatched junction bases: 5. The CDR3 coding sequence is TGTGCCAGCAGTTACTCGAGTAGGGACAGGGATGAAAAACTGTTTTTT. It translates to CASSYSSRDRDEKLFF.

Concerning this clone: The same CDR3 is also encoded by other DNA sequences in this sample. This chain connects TRBV5-1 to TRBJ1-1; possible D gene TRBD1, 6 bases. CDR3 length: 14 amino acids. V was shortened by 3 bases and J by 0 bases, with 9 bases between the two germline ends. The V gene's germline CDR1 is SGHRS and CDR2 YFSETQ. The CDR3 here is CASSSGQLNTEAFF. Here the CDR3 DNA reads TGCGCCAGCAGCTCGGGACAACTGAACACTGAAGCTTTCTTT.

This chain uses TRBV2 with TRBJ1-6; 7 bases map to TRBD1. Germline CDR1 SNHLY, CDR2 FYNNEI. The trim removed 1 base at V and 14 bases at J, leaving 8 bases unmatched. CDR3 length equals 14 residues. This chain's CDR3 is CASSEGLFRGSLHF. The CDR3 coding sequence is TGTGCCAGCAGTGAAGGGCTTTTCAGGGGGTCCCTCCACTTT.

This chain joins TRBV15 and TRBJ2-7, with TRBD1 matching 7 bases. The CDR3 length is 16 residues. V gave up 5 bases and J gave up 0 bases; unmatched junction bases: 10. Germline V gene data show CDR1 as LNHNV and CDR2 as YYDKDF (reference sequence). This CDR3 is CATSGLLTGSSYEQYF. DNA of the CDR3: TGTGCCACCAGCGGCCTGTTGACAGGGAGCTCCTACGAGCAGTACTTC.

V and J are TRBV29-1 and TRBJ1-2, with no clear D. This CDR3 comprises 12 residues. Looked up from germline, CDR1 is SQVTM and CDR2 is ANQGSEA. Trimming took off 5 bases at V and 5 bases at J, with 12 bases between the two ends. The CDR3 spells CSVFGGGYGYTF. CDR3 nucleotides: TGCAGCGTTTTTGGCGGTGGATATGGCTACACCTTC.

The rearrangement joins TRBV6-1 to TRBJ1-5; D may be TRBD1 (6 bases). Germline CDR1 MNHNS, CDR2 SASEGT. V lost 3 bases, J lost 2 bases, and 17 bases lay in between. The CDR3 is 17 amino acids. DNA for the CDR3: TGTGCCAGCAGTGAGCGCAGGGGCCACGGGGGCAATCAGCCCCAGCATTTT. The encoded protein is CASSERRGHGGNQPQHF.

The chain is built from TRBV18 and TRBJ2-3; D might be TRBD2 (5 bases). Between the trimmed V and J ends, which lost 0 bases and 2 bases, there was a span of 9 bases. Per germline, CDR1 KGHSH and CDR2 LQKENI. This CDR3 spans 15 amino acids. CDR3 DNA sequence: TGTGCCAGCTCACCACCCGCGGGCCCCACAGATACGCAGTATTTT. Its translation is CASSPPAGPTDTQYF.

The chain combines TRBV13 with TRBJ2-1; 8 bases fit TRBD2. The V gene end was trimmed by 4 bases and the J gene end by 9 bases; junction bases not matched to a gene: 17. CDR3 length equals 17 residues. The germline CDR1 and CDR2 sequences are PRHDT and FYEKMQ (reference sequence). CDR3 coding DNA: TGTGCCAGCAGCTCGGACGTCTATAGCGGGAACTTAGGTGAGCAGTTCTTC. This encodes CASSSDVYSGNLGEQFF.

CDR3 residues: CASSGTGSNTEAFF. DNA for the CDR3: TGCGCCAGCAGCGGGACAGGGTCGAACACTGAAGCTTTCTTT. This chain joins TRBV5-1 and TRBJ1-1; 9 bases agree with TRBD1. Per germline, CDR1 SGHRS and CDR2 YFSETQ. J gave up 1 base and V 4 bases, and 2 bases lay outside the gene matches. This CDR3 spans 14 amino acids. Together with reference TRBV5-1 and TRBJ1-1, the CDR3 gives the full variable domain: KAGVTQTPRYLIKTRGQQVTLSCSPISGHRSVSWYQQTPGQGLQFLFEYFSETQRNKGNFPGRFSGRQFSNSRSEMNVSTLELGDSALYLCASSGTGSNTEAFFGQGTRLTVV.

CDR3 sequence reads: CASRSGSSSYEQYF. The DNA of the CDR3 is TGTGCCAGCAGATCCGGCTCTAGCTCCTACGAGCAGTACTTC. V gene TRBV6-5 combines with J gene TRBJ2-7; D is undetermined. Looked up from germline, CDR1 is MNHEY and CDR2 is SVGAGI. Trimming pared 6 bases from V and 0 bases from J, leaving 12 bases between. This CDR3 spans 14 amino acids.

J is TRBJ2-7 and V is TRBV7-9, with TRBD2 identical over 9 bases. Germline CDR1 and CDR2: SEHNR and FQNEAQ (reference sequence). Germline trimming cut 7 bases from V and 1 base from J; bases unmatched to any gene: 11. The CDR3 sequence is 16 residues long. CDR3 nucleotides: TGTGCCAGCACCCCCGTTAGCGGGAGCAATTCCTACGAGCAGTACTTC. This encodes CASTPVSGSNSYEQYF.

This chain links TRBV5-1 with TRBJ2-3; weak D call: TRBD1 (6 bases). Trimming stripped 4 bases from V and 2 bases from J, with 14 bases between. This CDR3 region has 15 residues. From germline, CDR1 is SGHRS and CDR2 YFSETQ. DNA of the CDR3: TGCGCCAGCAGCCATCGAGGGGGATCCACAGATACGCAGTATTTT. It yields the protein CASSHRGGSTDTQYF.